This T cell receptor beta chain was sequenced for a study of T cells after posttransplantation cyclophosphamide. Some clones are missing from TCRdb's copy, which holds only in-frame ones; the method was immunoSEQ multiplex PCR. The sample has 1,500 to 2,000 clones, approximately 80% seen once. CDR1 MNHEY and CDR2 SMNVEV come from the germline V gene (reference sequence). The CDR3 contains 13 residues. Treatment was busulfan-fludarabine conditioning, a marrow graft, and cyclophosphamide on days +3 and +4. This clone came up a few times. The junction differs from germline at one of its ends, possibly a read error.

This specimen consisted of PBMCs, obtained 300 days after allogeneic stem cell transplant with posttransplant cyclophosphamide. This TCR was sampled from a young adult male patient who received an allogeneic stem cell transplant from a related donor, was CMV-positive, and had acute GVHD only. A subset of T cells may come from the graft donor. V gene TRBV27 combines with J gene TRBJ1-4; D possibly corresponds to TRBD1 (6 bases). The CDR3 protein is CASSLQGREKLYF. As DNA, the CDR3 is TGTGCCAGCAGTCTACAGGGTCGTGAAAAACTGTATTTC.